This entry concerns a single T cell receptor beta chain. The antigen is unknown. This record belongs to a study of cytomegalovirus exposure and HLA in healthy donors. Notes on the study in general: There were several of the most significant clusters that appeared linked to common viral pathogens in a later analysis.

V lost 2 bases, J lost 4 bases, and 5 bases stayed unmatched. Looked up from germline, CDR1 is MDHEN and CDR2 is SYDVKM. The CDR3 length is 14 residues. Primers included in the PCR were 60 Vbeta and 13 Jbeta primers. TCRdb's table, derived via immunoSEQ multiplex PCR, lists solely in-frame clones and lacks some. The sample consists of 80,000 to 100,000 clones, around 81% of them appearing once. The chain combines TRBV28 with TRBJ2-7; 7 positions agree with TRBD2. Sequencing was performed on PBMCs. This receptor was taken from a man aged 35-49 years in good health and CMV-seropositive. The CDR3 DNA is TGTGCCAGCAGTTTACCCGGGCGGGAGTACGAGCAGTACTTC. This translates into CASSLPGREYEQYF.